The 12 T cell receptor beta chains presented below share a single source sample, sequenced in a study of blood T cell repertoires in COVID-19. Clones were read by immunoSEQ multiplex PCR, and TCRdb kept only the in-frame ones, dropping some. This table has under 140,000 clones, roughly four fifths appearing once. Source material: peripheral blood. The source is a woman aged 55-70 years with acute or convalescent COVID-19.

CDR3 DNA sequence: TGTGCCTGGATGCAGGACTATGGCTACACCTTC. It translates to CAWMQDYGYTF. The V call is TRBV30, the J call TRBJ1-2, with no clear D. Trimming removed 4 bases at V and 3 bases at J, with 6 bases between. This CDR3 comprises 11 residues. Germline V gives CDR1 GTSNPN, CDR2 SVGIG (reference sequence).

The chain links TRBV2 to TRBJ1-2, with D possibly matching TRBD1 (6 bases). The ends were cut back, 6 bases at V and 6 bases at J, with 11 bases in the middle. CDR3 size: 12 residues. Germline CDR1 reads SNHLY; CDR2 reads FYNNEI. The CDR3 here is CASRRQANGYTF. CDR3 DNA sequence: TGTGCCAGCAGGAGACAGGCCAATGGCTACACCTTC.

The table lists this clone with a few counts. This chain joins TRBV28 and TRBJ1-2; D gene ambiguous. The CDR3 runs 13 residues. Trimming shortened V by 6 bases and J by 5 bases, and 13 bases separated the two germline ends. CDR1 and CDR2 (germline): MDHEN, SYDVKM. CDR3 amino acids: CASSLRREYGYTF. In DNA form, the CDR3 reads TGTGCCAGCAGCCTCAGGCGAGAATATGGCTACACCTTC.

This clone has a count of ten or more. V usage is TRBV5-1 and J usage is TRBJ1-1; TRBD1 matches at 7 bases. V lost 4 bases to trimming and J lost 3 bases; unmatched junction nucleotides: 6. Germline CDR1 reads SGHRS; CDR2 reads YFSETQ. The CDR3 contains 14 residues. CDR3: CASSQGVGDTEAFF. The CDR3 DNA follows: TGCGCCAGCAGCCAGGGGGTTGGGGACACTGAAGCTTTCTTT.

This chain uses TRBV7-9 with TRBJ1-2; TRBD1 matches 8 bases. CDR3 size: 13 residues. Trimming removed 8 bases from V and 5 bases from J; junction bases left unmatched: 7. Looked up from germline, CDR1 is SEHNR and CDR2 is FQNEAQ (reference sequence). The CDR3 nucleotides are TGTGCCAGCCGAGGGACAGGTGGTTATGGCTACACCTTC. Protein sequence: CASRGTGGYGYTF.

V is TRBV7-9 and J is TRBJ1-2; 7 bases line up with TRBD1. The length of the CDR3 is 13 residues. Germline CDR1 is SEHNR and CDR2 is FQNEAQ (reference sequence). The V segment lost 6 bases and the J segment 7 bases; nucleotides outside the gene matches: 8. The DNA of the CDR3 is TGTGCCAGCAGACAAGACAGGGCTCGTGGCTACACCTTC. It encodes CASRQDRARGYTF. Supplemented by reference TRBV7-9 and TRBJ1-2, the full variable domain reads DTGVSQNPRHKITKRGQNVTFRCDPISEHNRLYWYRQTLGQGPEFLTYFQNEAQLEKSRLLSDRFSAERPKGSFSTLEIQRTEQGDSAMYLCASRQDRARGYTFGSGTRLTVV.

The genes are TRBV19 and TRBJ1-5; no clear D. Trimming stripped 0 bases from V and 7 bases from J, with 10 bases between. The CDR3 sequence is 14 residues long. Germline V gene sequence: CDR1 LNHDA, CDR2 SQIVND (reference sequence). The CDR3 DNA reads as TGTGCCAGTAGTATAGACGGAGGAAAACAGCCCCAGCATTTT. This encodes CASSIDGGKQPQHF.

V usage is TRBV4-3 and J usage is TRBJ1-2; possibly TRBD1 for D (6 bases). Trimming removed 4 bases at V and 8 bases at J, with 17 bases between. CDR3 size: 14 residues. In germline, CDR1 is LGHNA, CDR2 YSLEER. The CDR3 coding sequence is TGCGCCAGCAGCCGTGGTGGGGGCGCGGAGGGCTACACCTTC. Translating gives CASSRGGGAEGYTF.

The V gene is TRBV5-6, the J gene TRBJ1-1, with D tentatively TRBD1 (6 bases). CDR3 length: 13 residues. V was shortened by 4 bases and J by 1 base, with 8 bases between the two germline ends. Germline CDR1 is SGHDT and CDR2 is YYEEEE. The CDR3, as DNA: TGTGCCAGCAGCCCGGGACAGAACACTGAAGCTTTCTTT. Translation gives CASSPGQNTEAFF.

The chain uses TRBV6-5 and TRBJ1-2; 9 bases are shared with TRBD1. The CDR3 length is 16 residues. The germline CDR1 and CDR2 sequences are MNHEY and SVGAGI. Trimming cost V 0 bases and J 4 bases; bases outside gene matches: 6. The CDR3 loop reads CASSYSIGQGSYGYTF. CDR3 in DNA: TGTGCCAGCAGTTACTCGATAGGACAGGGGAGCTATGGCTACACCTTC.

This sequence joins TRBV14 and TRBJ1-6, with 7 nucleotides matching TRBD1. The CDR3 length is 14 residues. The V and J ends lost 6 bases and 9 bases, in that order; junction bases with no gene match: 8. Looked up from germline, CDR1 is SGHDN and CDR2 is FVKESK. The CDR3 nucleotides are TGTGCCAGCAGGACCGGGACAGTTTCTTCACCCCTCCACTTT. Translated, it gives CASRTGTVSSPLHF.

This clone was detected once. The chain is built from TRBV5-1 and TRBJ1-5, with D possibly being TRBD1 (5 bases). Germline V gene sequence: CDR1 SGHRS, CDR2 YFSETQ. The CDR3 sequence is 18 residues long. Trimming took off 1 base at V and 6 bases at J, with 23 bases between the two ends. DNA of the CDR3: TGCGCCAGCAGCTTGTACCCAATAAGGGAGGGGAACGCTCAGCCCCAGCATTTT. Amino acids: CASSLYPIREGNAQPQHF.